Below, one TCR beta chain is given with its context. Its antigen remains unknown. This entry belongs to a study of vaccination and CD4 T cells after COVID-19. Study overall: A median of approximately 100 days (range 35 to 161) separated diagnosis from post-COVID sampling. Median time from second vaccine dose to sampling was around 72 days (14 to 241). Findings and caveats of the study: Relatively few convalescent patients were studied, without early post-infection timepoints.

The V end was cut by 8 bases, the J end by 5 bases, with 13 bases between. This CDR3 is built from 12 residues. Germline V lookup: CDR1 MDHEN, CDR2 SYDVKM. An Oncomine TCR Beta short-read assay was used to sequence the DNA from cultured CD4+ T cells. TCRdb analysed the PCR reads with MiXCR anew, one entry per CDR3 protein. The table records fewer than 15,000 distinct CDR3 sequences, 35% to 50% of them present only once. Treatment reported: roughly 11-day PBMC culture with coronavirus spike peptide pools or control peptides (ViraFEST assay). Material: CD4+ T cells from blood, cultured in vitro. The chain combines TRBV28 with TRBJ2-7; perhaps TRBD1 as D (6 bases). This TCR was sampled from a human donor who had recovered from COVID-19. The CDR3 region has the DNA TGTGCCAGCGGGACACAAACGAACGAGCAGTACTTC. Its protein is CASGTQTNEQYF.